This is a list of T cell receptor beta chains from one sample in a study of cytomegalovirus exposure and HLA in healthy donors. This table comes from immunoSEQ multiplex PCR, and its TCRdb copy is limited to in-frame clones, with some not included. Of around 130,000 clones in the sample, over 80% were seen once. Input material: PBMCs. Every receptor here comes from a man aged 25-45 years in good health and CMV-seronegative. CDR3s include the opening cysteine and the closing phenylalanine or tryptophan. D genes are given only for firm matches. Where a row states a size, it is once, few, many or the class of an expanded clone; other rows omit it.

D gene	V gene	clone size	J gene	CDR3 protein	CDR3 DNA
TRBD2	TRBV28	-	TRBJ2-7	CASSLAGGSYEQYF	TGTGCCAGCAGTTTAGCGGGAGGCTCCTACGAGCAGTACTTC
TRBD2	TRBV15	once	TRBJ2-5	CATSREVASGVETQYF	TGTGCCACCAGCAGAGAGGTCGCTAGCGGGGTGGAGACCCAGTACTTC
-	TRBV5-6	-	TRBJ1-5	CASSLRQGFSNQPQHF	TGTGCCAGCAGCTTGAGGCAGGGGTTTAGCAATCAGCCCCAGCATTTT
TRBD1	TRBV7-9	once	TRBJ2-5	CASSSMSGTGFSETQYF	TGTGCCAGCAGCTCCATGTCCGGGACAGGGTTTTCGGAGACCCAGTACTTC
TRBD1	TRBV19	-	TRBJ2-7	CASSIDWTGYSYEQYF	TGTGCCAGTAGTATAGATTGGACAGGTTACTCCTACGAGCAGTACTTC
TRBD1	TRBV4-3	-	TRBJ1-5	CASSQGYRDSAQPQHF	TGCGCCAGCAGCCAAGGATACCGGGACAGCGCTCAGCCCCAGCATTTT
-	TRBV6-1	-	TRBJ2-1	CASRGPGNEQFF	TGTGCCAGCAGGGGGCCAGGCAATGAGCAGTTCTTC
-	TRBV9	-	TRBJ1-4	CASSVGHRAVNEKLFF	TGTGCCAGCAGCGTCGGACACCGGGCCGTTAATGAAAAACTGTTTTTT
-	TRBV5-4	few	TRBJ2-3	CASSFQGTDTQYF	TGTGCCAGCAGCTTCCAGGGCACAGATACGCAGTATTTT
-	TRBV19	-	TRBJ2-6	CASSVSGAGANVLTF	TGTGCCAGTAGTGTTTCAGGGGCGGGGGCCAACGTCCTGACTTTC
-	TRBV6-5	once	TRBJ1-6	CASSLLSNSPLHF	TGTGCCAGCTCTCTCCTATCAAATTCACCCCTCCACTTT
-	TRBV7-9	-	TRBJ1-2	CASELKGGGGYTF	TGTGCCAGCGAACTTAAAGGGGGGGGTGGCTACACCTTC
TRBD2	TRBV7-2	-	TRBJ2-3	CASSTRTSGGPGDTQYF	TGTGCCAGCAGCACCCGGACTAGCGGGGGCCCCGGGGATACGCAGTATTTT
TRBD1	TRBV6-5	-	TRBJ1-2	CASSYRGRGLTGGYTF	TGTGCCAGCAGTTACCGGGGCAGGGGGCTGACTGGCGGCTACACCTTC
TRBD1	TRBV11-2	-	TRBJ2-7	CASSSFIGQGSYEQYF	TGTGCCAGCAGTTCTTTCATCGGACAGGGGTCCTACGAGCAGTACTTC
TRBD1	TRBV7-2	few	TRBJ2-7	CASSGYRGSDEQYF	TGTGCCAGCAGCGGTTACAGGGGTTCCGACGAGCAGTACTTC
TRBD1	TRBV4-1	once	TRBJ1-5	CASSLEGQVYNQPQHF	TGCGCCAGCAGCCTCGAGGGACAGGTTTACAATCAGCCCCAGCATTTT
TRBD1	TRBV27	-	TRBJ1-5	CASSDLRQGSQPQHF	TGTGCCAGCAGCGATCTCCGACAGGGTAGTCAGCCCCAGCATTTT
-	TRBV28	-	TRBJ1-5	CASISGTRGRAQHF	TGTGCCAGCATTTCCGGGACTCGGGGGAGGGCCCAGCATTTT
-	TRBV19	once	TRBJ2-2	CASSIVPGVTGELFF	TGTGCCAGTAGTATAGTTCCAGGGGTTACCGGGGAGCTGTTTTTT
-	TRBV6-5	-	TRBJ1-2	CASRIRGGPGGYTF	TGTGCCAGCAGAATAAGGGGGGGACCAGGAGGCTACACCTTC
-	TRBV28	once	TRBJ1-5	CASSLWDRTSNQPQHF	TGTGCCAGCAGTTTATGGGACAGAACTAGCAATCAGCCCCAGCATTTT
-	TRBV2	-	TRBJ1-3	CASSEATAHSGNTIYF	TGTGCCAGCAGTGAAGCGACAGCTCACTCTGGAAACACCATATATTTT
-	TRBV10-2	-	TRBJ1-2	CASSEPRRVNYGYTF	TGCGCCAGCAGTGAGCCGAGGAGGGTTAACTATGGCTACACCTTC
-	TRBV29-1	-	TRBJ2-2	CSAGQLNTGELFF	TGCAGCGCCGGACAGTTGAACACCGGGGAGCTGTTTTTT
TRBD1	TRBV19	-	TRBJ2-7	CASANRGTYEQYF	TGTGCCAGCGCCAACAGGGGAACCTACGAGCAGTACTTC
-	TRBV29-1	-	TRBJ1-2	CSAGPDSVGYTF	TGCAGCGCTGGACCGGACAGTGTGGGCTACACCTTC
TRBD2	TRBV28	-	TRBJ2-2	CASSPGTSGAPGELFF	TGTGCCAGCAGTCCAGGGACTAGCGGGGCCCCCGGGGAGCTGTTTTTT
-	TRBV9	-	TRBJ1-5	CASSVGGGNQPQHF	TGTGCCAGCAGCGTAGGAGGTGGCAATCAGCCCCAGCATTTT
TRBD2	TRBV5-1	few	TRBJ2-5	CASSPEPGLLLETQYF	TGCGCCAGCAGCCCCGAACCGGGACTACTTTTAGAGACCCAGTACTTC
TRBD1	TRBV19	few	TRBJ1-3	CASSDRGYSGNTIYF	TGTGCCAGTAGCGACAGGGGATACTCTGGAAACACCATATATTTT
-	TRBV5-1	few	TRBJ2-5	CASRLTGMEVETQYF	TGCGCCAGTCGACTTACCGGGATGGAGGTAGAGACCCAGTACTTC
TRBD1	TRBV19	-	TRBJ2-1	CASSMEDRGKFF	TGTGCCAGTAGTATGGAGGACAGGGGGAAGTTCTTC
TRBD2	TRBV6-4	-	TRBJ2-1	CASSEKRGWLNEQFF	TGTGCCAGCAGTGAGAAGCGGGGTTGGTTGAATGAGCAGTTCTTC